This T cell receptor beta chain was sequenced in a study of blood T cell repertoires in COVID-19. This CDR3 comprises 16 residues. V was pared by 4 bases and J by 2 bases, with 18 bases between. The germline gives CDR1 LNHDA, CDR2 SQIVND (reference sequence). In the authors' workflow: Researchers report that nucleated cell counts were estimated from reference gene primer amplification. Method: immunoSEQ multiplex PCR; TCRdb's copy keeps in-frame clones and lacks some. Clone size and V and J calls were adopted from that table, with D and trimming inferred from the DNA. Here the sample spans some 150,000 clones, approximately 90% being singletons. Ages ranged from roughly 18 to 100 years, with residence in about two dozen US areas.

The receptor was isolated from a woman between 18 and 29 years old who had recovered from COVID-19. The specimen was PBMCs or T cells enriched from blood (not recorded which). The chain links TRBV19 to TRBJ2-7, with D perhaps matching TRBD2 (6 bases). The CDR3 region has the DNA TGTGCCAGTAGTACCCCTGGCCTAGCGCAAACCTACGAGCAGTACTTC. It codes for CASSTPGLAQTYEQYF.